The source of this T cell receptor (beta chain) is a study of blood T cell repertoires in COVID-19. The protocol was immunoSEQ multiplex PCR, while the TCRdb copy is restricted to in-frame clones and leaves out a portion. The sample carries about 120,000 clones, about 85% recorded once. The CDR3 runs 18 residues. Germline V gives CDR1 LNHDA, CDR2 SQIVND (reference sequence). Between the trimmed V and J ends, which lost 1 base and 4 bases, there was a span of 17 bases. The sequencing sample was made of peripheral blood. This clonotype originated in a man older than 75 with acute or convalescent COVID-19. V and J are TRBV19 and TRBJ2-6, with TRBD1 as a possible D gene (6 bases). CDR3 nucleotide sequence: TGTGCCAGTAGTATAGGAGGGACACTTGGCCGCGGGGCCAACGTCCTGACTTTC. It encodes CASSIGGTLGRGANVLTF.